What follows are 10 T cell receptor beta chains derived from one specimen sequenced in a study of blood T cell repertoires in COVID-19. Assay used: immunoSEQ multiplex PCR; TCRdb lists only in-frame clones, some missing. The data contain about 200,000 clones, approximately 85% of them singletons. The sequenced sample was peripheral blood. The receptors here all came from a human donor with active or convalescent COVID-19. The donor label of this sample is uncertain.

This chain uses TRBV2 with TRBJ2-4; 8 bases are a match to TRBD1. Per germline, CDR1 SNHLY and CDR2 FYNNEI. This CDR3 region has 11 residues. V lost 6 bases to trimming and J lost 13 bases; unmatched junction nucleotides: 5. CDR3 in DNA: TGTGCCAGCAGCCCTTGGACAGGGCAGTACTTC. This gives the protein CASSPWTGQYF.

The J gene is TRBJ1-2, the V gene TRBV7-9; no reliable D call. CDR3 length: 18 amino acids. Trimming took 0 bases from V and 5 from J, leaving 22 bases between them. Germline-derived CDR1 and CDR2 are SEHNR and FQNEAQ (reference sequence). CDR3 bases: TGTGCCAGCAGCTTAGCCGGGCCGAGTCAATCGGAGGGTTATGGCTACACCTTC. As protein: CASSLAGPSQSEGYGYTF.

This clone was recorded once. The V call is TRBV6-4, the J call TRBJ1-1; D gene ambiguous. Germline V gives CDR1 MRHNA, CDR2 SNTAGT. Trimming removed 2 bases at V and 5 bases at J, with 12 bases between. The CDR3 totals 14 residues. CDR3 nucleotide sequence: TGTGCCAGCAGTGACGAGGGCGGAAGAACTGAAGCTTTCTTT. Protein product: CASSDEGGRTEAFF.

The gene calls are TRBV4-1 and TRBJ1-5; the D is unclear. The CDR3 has 15 residues. Trimming took 2 bases from V and 4 from J, leaving 12 bases between them. Germline V gene data show CDR1 as MGHRA and CDR2 as YSYEKL. CDR3 DNA sequence: TGCGCCAGCAGCCAATTTCTAGTGGGTAATCAGCCCCAGCATTTT. It specifies CASSQFLVGNQPQHF.

This chain joins TRBV19 and TRBJ2-7; no definite D call. Deletions cut 7 bases from V and 2 bases from J, with 15 bases between. The CDR3 runs to 14 residues. Germline CDR1 reads LNHDA; CDR2 reads SQIVND (reference sequence). In DNA, the CDR3 is TGTGCCAGTAAACAGAGCTATCATCCCTACGAGCAGTACTTC. Translation: CASKQSYHPYEQYF.

CDR3 region: CASSTAGYGFDEQYF. In DNA, the CDR3 is TGTGCCAGCAGCACAGCAGGGTACGGGTTTGACGAGCAGTACTTC. The chain links TRBV11-1 to TRBJ2-7, with D possibly matching TRBD1 (5 bases). The CDR3 runs 15 residues. CDR1 is SGHAT, CDR2 FQDESV, per germline (reference sequence). The germline V and J ends were trimmed by 5 bases and 5 bases, with 19 bases remaining between them.

This clone occurred a few times. The chain carries TRBV6-2 or TRBV6-3 and TRBJ2-3; D gene uncertain. Germline V CDR1 and CDR2: MNHEY, SVGEGT. V was cut by 2 bases and J by 7 bases, with 7 bases left in between. The CDR3 contains 12 residues. CDR3 bases: TGTGCCAGCAGTTACGTTAAAAATACGCAGTATTTT. This translates into CASSYVKNTQYF.

V and J are TRBV14 and TRBJ1-4; D ambiguous. Germline CDR1 and CDR2: SGHDN and FVKESK. The CDR3 loop spans 13 amino acids. Trimming shortened V by 7 bases and J by 2 bases, and 8 bases separated the two germline ends. CDR3 protein: CASKGATNEKLFF. The DNA of the CDR3 is TGTGCCAGCAAAGGAGCCACTAATGAAAAACTGTTTTTT.

The chain employs TRBV7-2 and TRBJ1-1; TRBD1 matches 7 bases. The CDR3 consists of 14 residues. The V gene end was trimmed by 3 bases and the J gene end by 4 bases; junction bases not matched to a gene: 5. Germline loops: CDR1 SGHTA, CDR2 FQGNSA. The CDR3 here is CASSLGTASTEAFF. The CDR3 DNA reads TGTGCCAGCAGCTTGGGGACAGCGAGCACTGAAGCTTTCTTT.

CDR3 bases: TGCAGCGTTGAAGGCGGAAGGAATGAAAAACTGTTTTTT. It codes for CSVEGGRNEKLFF. The chain links TRBV29-1 to TRBJ1-4; no reliable D call. The germline V gene encodes CDR1 SQVTM and CDR2 ANQGSEA. There are 13 residues in the CDR3. V lost 1 base, J lost 5 bases, and 8 bases lay in between.